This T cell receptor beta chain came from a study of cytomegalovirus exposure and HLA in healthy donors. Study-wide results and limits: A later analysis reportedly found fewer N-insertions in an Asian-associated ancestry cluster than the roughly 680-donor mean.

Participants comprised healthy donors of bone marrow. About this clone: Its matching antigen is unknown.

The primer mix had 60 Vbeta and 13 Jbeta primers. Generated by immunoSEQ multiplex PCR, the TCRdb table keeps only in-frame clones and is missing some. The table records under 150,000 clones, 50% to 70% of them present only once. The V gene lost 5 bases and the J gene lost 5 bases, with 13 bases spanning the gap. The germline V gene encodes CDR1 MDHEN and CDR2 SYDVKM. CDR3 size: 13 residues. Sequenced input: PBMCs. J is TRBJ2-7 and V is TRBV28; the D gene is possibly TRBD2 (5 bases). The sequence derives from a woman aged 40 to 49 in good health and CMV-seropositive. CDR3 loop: CASSLPPGDEQYF. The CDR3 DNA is TGTGCCAGCAGTCTCCCCCCCGGGGACGAGCAGTACTTC. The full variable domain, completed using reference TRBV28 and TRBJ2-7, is DVKVTQSSRYLVKRTGEKVFLECVQDMDHENMFWYRQDPGLGLRLIYFSYDVKMKEKGDIPEGYSVSREKKERFSLILESASTNQTSMYLCASSLPPGDEQYFGPGTRLTVT.